One T cell receptor beta chain is described in this entry. The authors' processing: Amplification of reference gene primers provided the estimated nucleated cell counts. Libraries were prepared by immunoSEQ multiplex PCR; TCRdb keeps only in-frame clonotypes and omits some of them. V, J and clone size are those of that table, while D and trimming were read from the DNA. The sample contains about 69,000 clones, about four fifths of which appear only once. The data are from a study of blood T cell repertoires in COVID-19. Study-wide context: PBMCs, B-cell-depleted T cells, or T cells provided the cDNA or gDNA that made up the material.

Germline V CDR1 and CDR2: LNHDA, SQIVND (reference sequence). V trimming: 1 base; J trimming: 7 bases; junction bases outside the gene matches: 8. This CDR3 is built from 16 residues. Sequenced input: peripheral blood. The TCR comes from a human donor in a cohort sampled during active COVID-19. This chain links TRBV19 with TRBJ1-5; 9 bases line up with TRBD1. CDR3 nucleotides: TGTGCCAGTAGTATAGGGCGACAGGGGGTTCGGCAGCCCCAGCATTTT. Translating gives CASSIGRQGVRQPQHF.